One T cell receptor beta chain is described in this entry. Its antigen is not identified. During the collection period, no donor immune events like infections were recorded. The sample belongs to a study of identifying expanded T cells in peripheral blood. Study-level findings and limits: Variance in clone template counts between roughly 2-week samples significantly increased with total template count across all healthy donors.

Germline-derived CDR1 and CDR2 are MDHEN and SYDVKM. The CDR3 totals 12 residues. Trimming took 4 bases from V and 6 from J, leaving 10 bases between them. Sequencing used immunoSEQ multiplex PCR; TCRdb keeps in-frame clones, though not all of them. The data show some 54,000 clones, with about 80% seen just once and 13% to 15% held by the top ten. The receptor comes from a person aged 18 to 75 in good health. This chain links TRBV28 with TRBJ2-7; possible D gene TRBD1, 6 bases. Sequenced: blood. CDR3 sequence (DNA): TGTGCCAGCAGTTCCGCCAGGGGCGAGCAGTACTTC. This translates into CASSSARGEQYF. The variable domain in full, with the rest retrieved from reference TRBV28 and TRBJ2-7, is DVKVTQSSRYLVKRTGEKVFLECVQDMDHENMFWYRQDPGLGLRLIYFSYDVKMKEKGDIPEGYSVSREKKERFSLILESASTNQTSMYLCASSSARGEQYFGPGTRLTVT.